Below are 17 T cell receptor beta chains sequenced from a single sample in a study of shared clonotypes between healthy human individuals. Produced via immunoSEQ multiplex PCR; TCRdb's table is partial and in-frame only. In the table there are around 1.9 million clones, around 93% of which are singletons. Naivety among CD8 cells was defined by CD45RO negativity and positive CCR7 selection, thereby excluding terminally differentiated effector memory CD45RA+ cells. Sequencing was carried out using naive CD8+ T cells from PBMCs. These receptors were taken from a man younger than 35 in good health. Some clones in this sample may be carry-over from other donors' samples.

The J gene is TRBJ2-7, the V gene TRBV6-1; D might be TRBD2 (6 bases). V gave up 6 bases and J gave up 2 bases, with 11 bases separating them. Germline CDR1 MNHNS, CDR2 SASEGT. The CDR3 has 13 amino acids. CDR3 in amino acids: CASRPGLTYEQYF. The DNA of the CDR3 is TGTGCCAGCAGACCGGGACTCACCTACGAGCAGTACTTC.

CDR3 DNA: TGTGCCAGCAGTATATATACTGGCACTGAAGCTTTCTTT. Translated, it gives CASSIYTGTEAFF. The chain joins TRBV28 to TRBJ1-1; D is uncertain. Germline V gene sequence: CDR1 MDHEN, CDR2 SYDVKM. The CDR3 extends over 13 amino acids. With 5 bases removed from V and 4 bases from J, the gap between germline ends came to 11 bases. The full variable domain, in which reference TRBV28 and TRBJ1-1 provide the parts outside the CDR3, is DVKVTQSSRYLVKRTGEKVFLECVQDMDHENMFWYRQDPGLGLRLIYFSYDVKMKEKGDIPEGYSVSREKKERFSLILESASTNQTSMYLCASSIYTGTEAFFGQGTRLTVV.

CDR3 amino acids: CATSSGQGTNEQYF. The CDR3 nucleotides read TGTGCCACCAGCAGCGGACAGGGAACAAACGAGCAGTACTTC. The chain joins TRBV15 to TRBJ2-7; TRBD1 agrees at 8 bases. Germline lookup yields CDR1 LNHNV and CDR2 YYDKDF (reference sequence). This CDR3 has 14 amino acids. Unmatched junction bases numbered 6, after V lost 3 bases and J lost 5 bases.

In its sample, this clone was seen a few times. This chain joins TRBV9 and TRBJ1-1; D ambiguous. The CDR3 runs 13 residues. Germline values: CDR1 SGDLS, CDR2 YYNGEE. Deletions cut 0 bases from V and 5 bases from J, with 8 bases between. This CDR3 is CASSVEIGTEAFF. The CDR3 DNA reads TGTGCCAGCAGCGTAGAAATAGGGACTGAAGCTTTCTTT.

V usage is TRBV7-9 and J usage is TRBJ2-2; 14 bases match TRBD2. The V and J ends lost 3 bases and 7 bases, in that order; junction bases with no gene match: 7. The CDR3 contains 17 residues. Germline V CDR1 and CDR2: SEHNR, FQNEAQ (reference sequence). In nucleotides, the CDR3 is TGTGCCAGCAGCTTCGGGACTAGCGGGAGTATTGACGGGGAGCTGTTTTTT. Residues: CASSFGTSGSIDGELFF.

V gene TRBV5-4 combines with J gene TRBJ2-7; D perhaps matches TRBD1 (6 bases). CDR1 and CDR2 from the germline V gene are SGHNT and YYREEE (reference sequence). V gave up 2 bases and J gave up 6 bases, with 21 bases separating them. The CDR3 runs to 16 residues. The CDR3 DNA follows: TGTGCCAGCAGCTTATTGCAGGGGAGAACCGACGGCGAGCAGTACTTC. Translated, it gives CASSLLQGRTDGEQYF. Full variable domain (remainder filled in from reference TRBV5-4 and TRBJ2-7): ETGVTQSPTHLIKTRGQQVTLRCSSQSGHNTVSWYQQALGQGPQFIFQYYREEENGRGNFPPRFSGLQFPNYSSELNVNALELDDSALYLCASSLLQGRTDGEQYFGPGTRLTVT.

This chain joins TRBV9 and TRBJ2-1; D call uncertain. Trimming cost V 6 bases and J 1 base, with 11 bases left between them. This CDR3 region has 14 residues. Germline V lookup: CDR1 SGDLS, CDR2 YYNGEE. CDR3 nucleotides: TGTGCCAGCACCAAAAAAGCGTCCTACAATGAGCAGTTCTTC. Its translation: CASTKKASYNEQFF.

The chain uses TRBV9 and TRBJ2-1; weak D call: TRBD2 (6 bases). Germline lookup yields CDR1 SGDLS and CDR2 YYNGEE. Trimming left V 3 bases short and J 9 bases short, with 19 bases between. The length of the CDR3 is 15 residues. DNA of the CDR3: TGTGCCAGCAGCGGGGGACTCAGCCCCGCAAGTGAGCAGTTCTTC. Translated, it gives CASSGGLSPASEQFF.

This chain uses TRBV10-2 with TRBJ1-1; D gene unclear. The germline CDR1 and CDR2 sequences are WSHSY and SAAADI. The V end lost 4 bases, the J end lost 4 bases, and 10 bases lay between the germline ends. The CDR3 has 13 residues. In nucleotides, the CDR3 is TGCGCCAGCAGTGCGTGGGGTCGCACTGAAGCTTTCTTT. Translated: CASSAWGRTEAFF.

The CDR3 nucleotides read TGTGCCAGCAGTTTATTCAGGACAGGGGACACCGGGGAGCTGTTTTTT. Its translation is CASSLFRTGDTGELFF. The chain recombines TRBV27 with TRBJ2-2; 9 bases line up with TRBD1. This CDR3 has 16 residues. Germline CDR1 and CDR2: MNHEY and SMNVEV (reference sequence). V lost 1 base, J lost 3 bases, and 3 bases stayed unmatched.

V usage is TRBV7-9 and J usage is TRBJ2-5, with a weak D call TRBD2 (6 bases). The ends were cut back, 5 bases at V and 2 bases at J, with 18 bases in the middle. This CDR3 is 16 amino acids long. Germline V gives CDR1 SEHNR, CDR2 FQNEAQ (reference sequence). CDR3 residues: CASSPFRGLGQETQYF. CDR3 DNA: TGTGCCAGCAGCCCCTTCCGGGGGTTGGGTCAAGAGACCCAGTACTTC. The full variable domain, in which reference TRBV7-9 and TRBJ2-5 provide the parts outside the CDR3, is DTGVSQNPRHKITKRGQNVTFRCDPISEHNRLYWYRQTLGQGPEFLTYFQNEAQLEKSRLLSDRFSAERPKGSFSTLEIQRTEQGDSAMYLCASSPFRGLGQETQYFGPGTRLLVL.

The gene calls are TRBV27 and TRBJ2-1; 12 bases line up with TRBD2. Germline-derived CDR1 and CDR2 are MNHEY and SMNVEV (reference sequence). The CDR3 sequence is 17 residues long. V lost 1 base, J lost 9 bases, and 10 bases stayed unmatched. CDR3 residues: CASSLLLAGGPEGEQFF. The DNA for the CDR3 is TGTGCCAGCAGTTTATTGCTAGCGGGAGGGCCGGAAGGTGAGCAGTTCTTC.

This rearrangement joins TRBV6-1 to TRBJ2-2; D perhaps matches TRBD1 (5 bases). The CDR3 contains 16 residues. Trimming shortened V by 0 bases and J by 6 bases, and 14 bases separated the two germline ends. CDR1 and CDR2 (germline): MNHNS, SASEGT. CDR3 amino acids: CASSEAPEGAAGELFF. The CDR3 DNA sequence: TGTGCCAGCAGTGAAGCTCCGGAAGGGGCGGCCGGGGAGCTGTTTTTT.

On this clone: The sample contains more than one DNA sequence encoding this CDR3. The chain couples TRBV9 to TRBJ2-3, with 9 bases fitting TRBD2. J lost 0 bases, V lost 3 bases, and 2 bases had no gene match. Germline V gene data show CDR1 as SGDLS and CDR2 as YYNGEE. The CDR3 runs 15 residues. CDR3 loop: CASSASGTSTDTQYF. The CDR3 nucleotides read TGTGCCAGCAGCGCTAGCGGGACGAGCACAGATACGCAGTATTTT.

The J gene is TRBJ2-2, the V gene TRBV10-3, with a possible D match to TRBD1 (6 bases). V was pared by 3 bases and J by 5 bases, with 16 bases between. The CDR3 has 16 amino acids. Germline lookup yields CDR1 ENHRY and CDR2 SYGVKD. CDR3 sequence: CAISDPTGTRTGELFF. The CDR3 DNA reads TGTGCCATCAGTGATCCGACCGGGACAAGGACCGGGGAGCTGTTTTTT.

Turning to this clone: Additional DNA sequences in this sample encode the identical CDR3. This chain connects TRBV7-9 to TRBJ2-3; 10 bases are a match to TRBD2. Unmatched junction bases numbered 5, after V lost 6 bases and J lost 2 bases. The germline V gene encodes CDR1 SEHNR and CDR2 FQNEAQ (reference sequence). The CDR3 loop spans 15 amino acids. The CDR3 loop reads CASSRTSGNTDTQYF. DNA for the CDR3: TGTGCCAGCAGTCGGACTAGCGGAAACACAGATACGCAGTATTTT.

This clone was picked up one time. The J gene is TRBJ2-7, the V gene TRBV6-5; D not certain. Germline assignment: CDR1 MNHEY and CDR2 SVGAGI. This CDR3 is 15 amino acids long. The V gene lost 0 bases and the J gene lost 0 bases, with 9 bases spanning the gap. CDR3 in DNA: TGTGCCAGCAGTTACTCGATACAGTTCTCCTACGAGCAGTACTTC. Translation: CASSYSIQFSYEQYF.